The source of this T cell receptor (beta chain) is a study of fetal regulatory T cell absence and autoimmunity. Study-level background: IPEX patients had exocrine pancreas autoimmunity without clinical diabetes.

This clone appeared a few times. No antigen is known for it. Sequencing was at survey level. The data were produced by immunoSEQ multiplex PCR, yet TCRdb's version contains in-frame clones alone and is incomplete. The table records more than 90,000 clones, 60% to 80% of them present only once. Study results and caveats: Some top pancreas TCR clones were over 100-fold enriched versus cord blood. Broadly similar TRB gene family usage was seen in pancreas and cord blood.

Material: pancreas tissue. This clonotype was obtained from a male donor with IPEX syndrome.

The CDR3 reads CASKDRGRNGYTF. The DNA of the CDR3 is TGTGCCAGTAAAGACAGGGGGCGGAATGGCTACACCTTC. This sequence joins TRBV19 and TRBJ1-2, with 10 bases fitting TRBD1. The trim removed 7 bases at V and 6 bases at J, leaving 5 bases unmatched. The length of the CDR3 is 13 residues. Germline V gene data show CDR1 as LNHDA and CDR2 as SQIVND (reference sequence).